The 21 T cell receptor beta chains below all came from one sample that was sequenced in a study of PD-1 blockade in mismatch repair-deficient tumors. The assay was immunoSEQ multiplex PCR, and TCRdb's table has in-frame clones only and misses some. The sample shows some 120,000 clones, 88% of them seen only once. The starting material was peripheral blood, obtained approximately 72 weeks after starting pembrolizumab. All receptors come from an adult with mismatch repair-deficient cancer.

The chain carries TRBV15 and TRBJ2-7, with 7 bases aligning to TRBD2. Germline CDR1 LNHNV, CDR2 YYDKDF (reference sequence). The CDR3 is 14 amino acids. After removal of 1 base from V and 3 bases from J, the junction contained 3 bases not matched to a gene. CDR3 DNA: TGTGCCACCAGCAGAGGCGGGAGTCTCTACGAGCAGTACTTC. It specifies CATSRGGSLYEQYF.

V and J are TRBV6-5 and TRBJ2-7, with D perhaps TRBD2 (6 bases). The CDR3 is 15 residues long. V shed 6 bases and J shed 2 bases, with 17 bases lying between them. CDR1 and CDR2 (germline): MNHEY, SVGAGI. The CDR3 coding sequence is TGTGCCAGCAGCATAACTTCTAGCGTTACCTACGAGCAGTACTTC. As protein: CASSITSSVTYEQYF.

This clone was seen a few times. The chain links TRBV30 to TRBJ2-2, with D hard to call. Trimming stripped 1 base from V and 6 bases from J, with 12 bases between. CDR1 and CDR2 from the germline V gene are GTSNPN and SVGIG (reference sequence). This CDR3 is 14 amino acids long. The CDR3 sequence: CAWSAGHMAGELFF. The DNA of the CDR3 is TGTGCCTGGAGTGCCGGCCATATGGCCGGGGAGCTGTTTTTT.

This chain links TRBV28 with TRBJ1-1; D gene unclear. Germline CDR1 is MDHEN and CDR2 is SYDVKM. The CDR3 loop spans 15 amino acids. V was shortened by 5 bases and J by 5 bases, with 18 bases between the two germline ends. The CDR3 spells CASSPLKIVRTEAFF. In DNA, the CDR3 is TGTGCCAGCAGTCCGCTGAAGATAGTGAGGACTGAAGCTTTCTTT.

The genes are TRBV29-1 and TRBJ2-7, with 9 bases matching TRBD2. The CDR3 length is 16 residues. CDR1 is SQVTM, CDR2 ANQGSEA, per germline. V shed 3 bases and J 0 bases; nucleotides not matched to a gene: 9. In DNA, the CDR3 is TGCAGCGTTGACATCCGAAGCGGGAGGAGCTCCTACGAGCAGTACTTC. This translates into CSVDIRSGRSSYEQYF.

This chain joins TRBV5-1 and TRBJ2-6; 8 nucleotides agree with TRBD2. The CDR3 runs 19 residues. Trimming took 1 base from V and 1 from J; bases not matched to a gene: 10. Germline CDR1 SGHRS, CDR2 YFSETQ. Here the CDR3 reads CASSLLISGSGSGANVLTF. The CDR3 DNA follows: TGCGCCAGCAGCTTGTTAATCAGCGGGAGTGGGTCTGGGGCCAACGTCCTGACTTTC. The variable domain in full, completed from reference TRBV5-1 and TRBJ2-6, reads KAGVTQTPRYLIKTRGQQVTLSCSPISGHRSVSWYQQTPGQGLQFLFEYFSETQRNKGNFPGRFSGRQFSNSRSEMNVSTLELGDSALYLCASSLLISGSGSGANVLTFGAGSRLTVL.

The rearrangement joins TRBV2 to TRBJ2-7; 8 bases map to TRBD1. With 3 bases clipped from V and 2 bases from J, the junction kept 3 bases outside the gene matches. The CDR3 runs 14 residues. The germline gives CDR1 SNHLY, CDR2 FYNNEI. CDR3: CASSELGQAYEQYF. CDR3 in DNA: TGTGCCAGCAGTGAGTTGGGACAGGCCTACGAGCAGTACTTC.

This chain connects TRBV27 to TRBJ2-7, with 10 bases that match TRBD2. The CDR3 is 15 amino acids. Germline V gene lookup returns CDR1 MNHEY and CDR2 SMNVEV (reference sequence). The trim removed 6 bases at V and 4 bases at J, leaving 9 bases unmatched. This CDR3 is CASSLGSGRKYEQYF. The CDR3 DNA is TGTGCCAGCAGCCTGGGTAGCGGGAGGAAATACGAGCAGTACTTC.

V and J are TRBV11-2 and TRBJ1-2; possible D gene TRBD1, 5 bases. The CDR3 has 14 amino acids. Trimming cost V 6 bases and J 8 bases, with 19 bases left between them. Germline V gives CDR1 SGHAT, CDR2 FQNNGV. DNA for the CDR3: TGTGCCAGCAGTCGTCTCCGGGGGGGAGGCGGCTACACCTTC. This sequence encodes CASSRLRGGGGYTF. Full variable domain (missing parts from reference TRBV11-2 and TRBJ1-2): EAGVAQSPRYKIIEKRQSVAFWCNPISGHATLYWYQQILGQGPKLLIQFQNNGVVDDSQLPKDRFSAERLKGVDSTLKIQPAKLEDSAVYLCASSRLRGGGGYTFGSGTRLTVV.

This sequence joins TRBV4-1 and TRBJ2-2; 13 bases map to TRBD2. In germline, CDR1 is MGHRA, CDR2 YSYEKL. There are 19 residues in the CDR3. Trimming at V came to 1 base and at J to 2 bases, leaving 7 bases not matched to a gene. In DNA form, the CDR3 reads TGCGCCAGCAGCCAAGCTCTGCGACTAGCGGGAGGAAACACCGGGGAGCTGTTTTTT. Protein product: CASSQALRLAGGNTGELFF.

The rearrangement uses TRBV9 and TRBJ2-2; 14 bases agree with TRBD2. CDR3 length: 17 residues. In germline, CDR1 is SGDLS, CDR2 YYNGEE. The trim removed 3 bases at V and 0 bases at J, leaving 1 base unmatched. The DNA for the CDR3 is TGTGCCAGCAGCGAGGGACTAGCGGGAGCGAACACCGGGGAGCTGTTTTTT. Protein: CASSEGLAGANTGELFF.

The chain has TRBV19 and TRBJ2-7; 10 bases are shared with TRBD1. V lost 3 bases and J lost 4; bases outside the gene matches: 6. This CDR3 region has 15 residues. CDR1 LNHDA and CDR2 SQIVND come from the germline V gene (reference sequence). The CDR3 is CASSIGTGVMYEQYF. The CDR3 coding sequence is TGTGCCAGTAGTATTGGGACAGGGGTAATGTACGAGCAGTACTTC.

The chain links TRBV9 to TRBJ1-1; D ambiguous. The ends were cut back, 2 bases at V and 1 base at J, with 9 bases in the middle. The CDR3 loop spans 14 amino acids. Germline V gene lookup returns CDR1 SGDLS and CDR2 YYNGEE. DNA of the CDR3: TGTGCCAGCAGCGTGGGTTCGGGGAACACTGAAGCTTTCTTT. It specifies CASSVGSGNTEAFF.

The chain has TRBV5-6 and TRBJ2-5; D remains unclear. Looked up from germline, CDR1 is SGHDT and CDR2 is YYEEEE. V was clipped by 4 bases and J by 5 bases, with 15 bases between them. The CDR3 covers 14 residues. CDR3 residues: CASSPEPPGETQYF. The DNA of the CDR3 is TGTGCCAGCAGCCCCGAGCCCCCGGGTGAGACCCAGTACTTC.

The CDR3 spells CASSPPGNQPQHF. CDR3 DNA: TGTGCCAGCTCCCCCCCTGGAAATCAGCCCCAGCATTTT. The V gene is TRBV18, the J gene TRBJ1-5; D remains ambiguous. Trimming removed 6 bases from V and 4 bases from J, with 10 bases in between. The CDR3 consists of 13 residues. Per the germline V gene, CDR1 is KGHSH and CDR2 is LQKENI.

This chain connects TRBV29-1 to TRBJ2-3; D possibly corresponds to TRBD2 (5 bases). The CDR3 extends over 12 amino acids. V lost 7 bases and J lost 0, with 8 bases in between. Germline loops: CDR1 SQVTM, CDR2 ANQGSEA. The CDR3 loop reads CSAAESTDTQYF. DNA for the CDR3: TGCAGCGCAGCGGAAAGCACAGATACGCAGTATTTT.

On this clone itself: This specimen includes other DNA sequences encoding the same CDR3. The gene calls are TRBV30 and TRBJ2-5; no clear D gene. Trimming shortened V by 1 base and J by 4 bases, and 4 bases separated the two germline ends. The length of the CDR3 is 11 residues. CDR1 and CDR2 (germline): GTSNPN, SVGIG (reference sequence). The CDR3: CAWSGRETQYF. CDR3 coding DNA: TGTGCCTGGAGTGGACGAGAGACCCAGTACTTC. The variable domain in full, with the rest retrieved from reference TRBV30 and TRBJ2-5, is SQTIHQWPATLVQPVGSPLSLECTVEGTSNPNLYWYRQAAGRGLQLLFYSVGIGQISSEVPQNLSASRPQDRQFILSSKKLLLSDSGFYLCAWSGRETQYFGPGTRLLVL.

The V call is TRBV29-1, the J call TRBJ2-6; D is uncertain. Germline loops: CDR1 SQVTM, CDR2 ANQGSEA. This CDR3 has 14 residues. The V gene lost 1 base and the J gene lost 0 bases, with 4 bases spanning the gap. CDR3: CSVEGVSGANVLTF. Here the CDR3 DNA reads TGCAGCGTTGAAGGGGTCTCTGGGGCCAACGTCCTGACTTTC.

The V and J genes are TRBV5-8 and TRBJ2-6; tentatively, D is TRBD2 (6 bases). The V end lost 5 bases, the J end lost 1 base, and 7 bases lay between the germline ends. Germline V gene sequence: CDR1 SGHTS, CDR2 YDEGEE. This CDR3 contains 14 residues. The chain's CDR3 is CASRGRSGANVLTF. DNA for the CDR3: TGTGCCAGCAGAGGGAGGTCTGGGGCCAACGTCCTGACTTTC.

The chain recombines TRBV6-5 with TRBJ2-7, with D tentatively TRBD1 (6 bases). Per the germline V gene, CDR1 is MNHEY and CDR2 is SVGAGI. The CDR3 runs 14 residues. V was pared by 0 bases and J by 6 bases, with 12 bases between. CDR3 nucleotides: TGTGCCAGCAGTTACTCTCCATTGGGGGCCGAGCAGTACTTC. It encodes CASSYSPLGAEQYF.

The chain has TRBV29-1 and TRBJ2-1; 9 bases map to TRBD2. Looked up from germline, CDR1 is SQVTM and CDR2 is ANQGSEA. The CDR3 is 15 residues long. Trimming cost V 6 bases and J 8 bases; bases outside gene matches: 14. The CDR3 DNA reads as TGCAGCGTGGATTACACTAGCGGGCGGGGGGATGAGCAGTTCTTC. It yields the protein CSVDYTSGRGDEQFF.